These T cell receptor beta chains were read from a single sample in a study of T cell responses to AZD1222 COVID-19 vaccine. The method was immunoSEQ multiplex PCR; TCRdb's version includes in-frame clones alone and lacks a portion of them. The profile shows 96,000 or so clones, 89% of them singletons. The sample in question was peripheral blood, obtained on day 0 of AZD1222 vaccination. These TCRs come from an adult in good health. Each CDR3 is given with its conserved first and last residue. A D gene is named only where the DNA matches it firmly. Clone size is stated in some rows and not others, as once, few, many or a class when expanded.

TRBV7-9	TRBJ2-7	TRBD1	.	TGTGCCAGCAGCTTAACCCCGGGGACAGGGGTCGACGAGCAGTACTTC	CASSLTPGTGVDEQYF
TRBV4-2	TRBJ2-7	.	few	TGTGCCAGCAGCCAAGATTCGGCCAGGTTGAGCTCCTACGAGCAGTACTTC	CASSQDSARLSSYEQYF
TRBV5-4	TRBJ1-6	TRBD1	.	TGTGCCAGCAGCTCGGGACAGGGGTTTAATTCACCCCTCCACTTT	CASSSGQGFNSPLHF
TRBV19	TRBJ1-4	.	.	TGTGCCACCTCCGCGGGGGGTAGGGAAAAACTGTTTTTT	CATSAGGREKLFF
TRBV5-6	TRBJ2-5	.	.	TGTGCCAGCAGCTTGGTACAGTACTCAAAAGAGACCCAGTACTTC	CASSLVQYSKETQYF
TRBV30	TRBJ2-3	TRBD2	once	TGTGCCTGGACTAGCGGGGGGGCCCATACGCAGTATTTT	CAWTSGGAHTQYF
TRBV27	TRBJ2-7	.	.	TGTGCCAGCAGTTTAGGGTCAGGGGTTGGGCAGTACTTC	CASSLGSGVGQYF
TRBV6-2/TRBV6-3	TRBJ2-3	.	.	TGTGCCAGCAGTTACTCTGGCAACACAGATACGCAGTATTTT	CASSYSGNTDTQYF
TRBV29-1	TRBJ2-1	.	once	TGCAGCGTTGAACTCTTCGCAGGAGGCTCCTACAATGAGCAGTTCTTC	CSVELFAGGSYNEQFF
TRBV27	TRBJ1-2	TRBD1	once	TGTGCCAGCATGGGCGCCCGGGACAGGTCTTATGGCTACACCTTC	CASMGARDRSYGYTF
TRBV19	TRBJ1-6	.	few	TGTGCCAGTAGTCTGCCTCCTCCAACAGGGTGGGGTTCACCCCTCCACTTT	CASSLPPPTGWGSPLHF
TRBV20-1	TRBJ1-2	.	.	TGCAGTGCCCCGGTAGGCTATGGCTACACCTTC	CSAPVGYGYTF
TRBV9	TRBJ1-4	.	.	TGTGCCAGCAGCGTAGATACGCGGGAAAAACTGTTTTTT	CASSVDTREKLFF
TRBV7-2	TRBJ1-5	.	.	TGTGCCAGCAGCTTAGGGGGTCAGCCCCAGCATTTT	CASSLGGQPQHF
TRBV2	TRBJ1-1	.	.	TGTGCCAGCAGTGGGCAGGCGAACACTGAAGCTTTCTTT	CASSGQANTEAFF
TRBV4-2	TRBJ1-2	.	.	TGTGCCAGCAGCCAAGATCAGCGGAGTCTCTATGGCTACACCTTC	CASSQDQRSLYGYTF
TRBV5-1	TRBJ1-4	.	.	TGCGCCAGCCGGACCGGCGCAACTAATGAAAAACTGTTTTTT	CASRTGATNEKLFF
TRBV2	TRBJ1-5	.	.	TGTGCCAGCAGTGACGGCTTTTCAAATCAGCCCCAGCATTTT	CASSDGFSNQPQHF
TRBV30	TRBJ1-3	.	few	TGTGCCTATGACGGGTCTGGAAACACCATATATTTT	CAYDGSGNTIYF
TRBV10-3	TRBJ2-1	.	.	TGTGCCTTCCGGCCTGATAGCTCCTACAATGAGCAGTTCTTC	CAFRPDSSYNEQFF
TRBV5-5	TRBJ2-7	.	few	TGTGCCAGCAGCTTGGGAGGGGGAACGTACGAGCAGTACTTC	CASSLGGGTYEQYF
TRBV2	TRBJ1-4	TRBD1	.	TGTGCCAGCAGTGACCCGAGAGCGACAGGGGAGGTAGAAAAACTGTTTTTT	CASSDPRATGEVEKLFF
TRBV30	TRBJ1-1	.	.	TGTGCCTGGAGTAGGACAGTTTCGAACACTGAAGCTTTCTTT	CAWSRTVSNTEAFF
TRBV9	TRBJ2-3	.	few	TGTGCCAGCAGCGTAGCGGTAGCGGCGGCGACAGATACGCAGTATTTT	CASSVAVAAATDTQYF
TRBV3-1/TRBV3-2	TRBJ1-2	TRBD1	.	TGTGCCAGCAGTCAGATGGGAGGGGGCTTATATGGCTACACCTTC	CASSQMGGGLYGYTF
TRBV7-8	TRBJ2-1	TRBD2	.	TGTGCCAGCAGCGCACCTAGCGGGGGGGGCAATGAGCAGTTCTTC	CASSAPSGGGNEQFF
TRBV5-1	TRBJ1-1	.	.	TGCGCCAGCAGCTTTTTAACAGGGTTGAACACTGAAGCTTTCTTT	CASSFLTGLNTEAFF